The 7 T cell receptor beta chains presented below share a single source sample, sequenced in a study of blood T cell repertoires in COVID-19 (dated by TCRdb to the early 2020s). Libraries were made using the immunoSEQ multiplex PCR assay. The clones in this table, taken by TCRdb from immuneACCESS, are in-frame only. Not every clone is retained; where verified, under half of the shortfall comes from an unresolved V gene, and the cause of the rest is unknown. The table for this sample lists about 18,000 clones; approximately 90% of them were counted only once. The ten top clones hold about 16% of the sample. The sample consisted of peripheral blood. Every receptor here comes from a human donor in a cohort sampled during active COVID-19.

The chain is built from TRBV19 and TRBJ1-1, with D maybe TRBD1 (5 bases). The V end was cut by 5 bases, the J end by 6 bases, with 19 bases between. Germline V gene sequence: CDR1 LNHDA, CDR2 SQIVND (reference sequence). This CDR3 has 15 amino acids. The CDR3 DNA follows: TGTGCCAGTAGTTCCCCGGGAGGGGCAGGCGCTGAAGCTTTCTTT. The encoded protein is CASSSPGGAGAEAFF.

The gene calls are TRBV15 and TRBJ2-1; 9 nucleotides line up with TRBD2. Per germline, CDR1 LNHNV and CDR2 YYDKDF (reference sequence). The J segment lost 2 bases and the V segment lost 5 bases, leaving 13 bases of the junction unmatched. The CDR3 length is 18 residues. Here the CDR3 DNA reads TGTGCCACCAGCGACCCCTCTGGGCGGGAGGGGGCCTACAATGAGCAGTTCTTC. Residues: CATSDPSGREGAYNEQFF. Full variable domain (missing parts from reference TRBV15 and TRBJ2-1): DAMVIQNPRYQVTQFGKPVTLSCSQTLNHNVMYWYQQKSSQAPKLLFHYYDKDFNNEADTPDNFQSRRPNTSFCFLDIRSPGLGDTAMYLCATSDPSGREGAYNEQFFGPGTRLTVL.

This clone appeared a single time. This rearrangement joins TRBV27 to TRBJ2-2, with 8 bases identical to TRBD1. Per the germline V gene, CDR1 is MNHEY and CDR2 is SMNVEV (reference sequence). V dropped 5 bases and J dropped 4; count of bases not matched to a gene: 6. CDR3 length: 15 residues. The CDR3, as DNA: TGTGCCAGCAGTACCGGACAGGGCACCACCGGGGAGCTGTTTTTT. Encoded protein: CASSTGQGTTGELFF.

V is TRBV30 and J is TRBJ1-1; D remains unclear. The V and J ends lost 4 bases and 1 base respectively, with 10 bases between them. In germline, CDR1 is GTSNPN, CDR2 SVGIG (reference sequence). The CDR3 runs to 13 residues. The CDR3 reads CAWNLFGNTEAFF. In nucleotides, the CDR3 is TGTGCCTGGAACCTTTTCGGGAACACTGAAGCTTTCTTT.

This clone was picked up one time. The V and J genes are TRBV11-2 and TRBJ1-5, with TRBD1 identical over 8 bases. Unmatched junction bases numbered 5, after V lost 0 bases and J lost 7 bases. CDR1 is SGHAT and CDR2 is FQNNGV in the germline V gene. This CDR3 has 15 amino acids. CDR3 in DNA: TGTGCCAGCAGCTTAGACAGGGGGCAGGGGCAGCCCCAGCATTTT. Amino acids: CASSLDRGQGQPQHF. Using reference TRBV11-2 and TRBJ1-5 for the parts outside the CDR3, the full variable domain is EAGVAQSPRYKIIEKRQSVAFWCNPISGHATLYWYQQILGQGPKLLIQFQNNGVVDDSQLPKDRFSAERLKGVDSTLKIQPAKLEDSAVYLCASSLDRGQGQPQHFGDGTRLSIL.

The J gene is TRBJ2-4, the V gene TRBV23-1; TRBD1 matches at 7 bases. TRBV23-1 is sorted into the ORF group, with uncertain function. The CDR3 length is 18 residues. V dropped 4 bases and J dropped 0; count of bases not matched to a gene: 12. CDR3 sequence reads: CASSRGPQGPLAKNIQYF. Written as DNA, the CDR3 is TGCGCCAGCAGTCGCGGACCACAGGGGCCACTAGCCAAAAACATTCAGTACTTC.

The V gene is TRBV5-5, the J gene TRBJ2-1; 8 bases match TRBD2. V trimming: 3 bases; J trimming: 5 bases; junction bases outside the gene matches: 7. This CDR3 comprises 15 residues. Germline-derived CDR1 and CDR2 are SGHKS and YYEKEE (reference sequence). DNA for the CDR3: TGTGCCAGCAGCTCCCGGACTAGCAGTCACAATGAGCAGTTCTTC. As protein: CASSSRTSSHNEQFF.